Presented here are 17 T cell receptor beta chains from one specimen sequenced in a study of blood T cell repertoires in COVID-19. Repertoires were generated with immunoSEQ multiplex PCR, while TCRdb's copy carries only in-frame clones and drops some. This table holds a few hundred thousand clones, around 89% found once. Source material: PBMCs or T cells enriched from blood (not recorded which). The receptors stem from a man aged 35 to 55 who had recovered from COVID-19.

The chain links TRBV19 to TRBJ2-2; 8 bases map to TRBD1. Germline-derived CDR1 and CDR2 are LNHDA and SQIVND (reference sequence). This CDR3 has 16 residues. The V and J ends lost 5 bases and 6 bases, in that order; junction bases with no gene match: 11. CDR3 DNA sequence: TGTGCCAGTAGTCCTACAGGGGGTTTCGGGTCCGGGGAGCTGTTTTTT. It encodes CASSPTGGFGSGELFF.

In the case of this clone: This sample includes further DNA sequences coding for the same CDR3. J is TRBJ1-1 and V is TRBV4-1; D gene unclear. Trimming took off 0 bases at V and 5 bases at J, with 7 bases between the two ends. Per germline, CDR1 MGHRA and CDR2 YSYEKL. CDR3 length equals 13 residues. The CDR3 loop reads CASSQDRGTEAFF. The CDR3 DNA follows: TGCGCCAGCAGCCAAGATCGAGGAACTGAAGCTTTCTTT.

This chain connects TRBV7-2 to TRBJ2-5; 10 bases match TRBD2. The CDR3 runs 15 residues. V gave up 5 bases and J gave up 3 bases; unmatched junction bases: 6. Germline V lookup: CDR1 SGHTA, CDR2 FQGNSA. CDR3 protein: CASSIAGTSEETQYF. The CDR3 region has the DNA TGTGCCAGCAGCATCGCAGGGACTAGCGAAGAGACCCAGTACTTC.

This sequence joins TRBV18 and TRBJ1-5; D possibly corresponds to TRBD1 (6 bases). Germline assignment: CDR1 KGHSH and CDR2 LQKENI. The CDR3 has 13 amino acids. The germline V and J ends were trimmed by 0 bases and 6 bases, with 6 bases remaining between them. CDR3 amino acids: CASSPPTGQPQHF. The CDR3, as DNA: TGTGCCAGCTCACCACCGACAGGTCAGCCCCAGCATTTT.

This CDR3 reads CASSHRGLNTEAFF. The CDR3 region has the DNA TGTGCCAGCAGTCACAGGGGGCTGAACACTGAAGCTTTCTTT. V gene TRBV6-5 combines with J gene TRBJ1-1; 9 bases fit TRBD1. Germline CDR1 is MNHEY and CDR2 is SVGAGI. J was trimmed by 0 bases and V by 5 bases; bases with no gene match: 1. This CDR3 has 14 amino acids.

V gene TRBV5-5 combines with J gene TRBJ2-1, with D possibly TRBD1 on 6 matching bases. The V end lost 0 bases, the J end lost 9 bases, and 13 bases lay between the germline ends. Germline CDR1 and CDR2: SGHKS and YYEKEE (reference sequence). This CDR3 region has 14 residues. CDR3 bases: TGTGCCAGCAGCTTGGTTCGCAGGGGAATTGAGCAGTTCTTC. Translated, it gives CASSLVRRGIEQFF.

For this clone: Mismatch with germline at one junction end may stem from a read error. This chain links TRBV25-1 with TRBJ1-2, with D perhaps matching TRBD1 (5 bases). The CDR3 is made up of 13 amino acids. Germline CDR1 MGHDK, CDR2 SYGVNS. The CDR3: CASSDLGQGQQSF. The DNA of the CDR3 is TGTGCCAGCAGTGACCTGGGGCAGGGCCAACAGTCTTTC.

The chain combines TRBV27 with TRBJ2-4; 8 bases align to TRBD1. The CDR3 is 16 amino acids. Germline V lookup: CDR1 MNHEY, CDR2 SMNVEV (reference sequence). V shed 3 bases and J 5 bases; nucleotides not matched to a gene: 9. The CDR3 nucleotides read TGTGCCAGCAGTTTCCTGCGCGGACAGGGTCAAAACATTCAGTACTTC. Amino acids: CASSFLRGQGQNIQYF.

The chain couples TRBV4-3 to TRBJ2-7; D call uncertain. Looked up from germline, CDR1 is LGHNA and CDR2 is YSLEER. The CDR3 has 16 residues. Trimming took off 0 bases at V and 1 base at J, with 13 bases between the two ends. The CDR3 region is CASSQDLSSGSYEQYF. CDR3 sequence (DNA): TGCGCCAGCAGCCAAGATTTGTCATCGGGTTCCTACGAGCAGTACTTC.

A single count supports this clone. The chain has TRBV7-3 and TRBJ2-7, with TRBD1 as a possible D gene (7 bases). CDR3 length: 16 residues. The ends were cut back, 2 bases at V and 2 bases at J, with 16 bases in the middle. CDR1 and CDR2 (germline): SGHTA, FQGTGA. The CDR3 coding sequence is TGTGCCAGCAGCTTAGCCGGGCAGGGGGGCGCCTACGAGCAGTACTTC. It specifies CASSLAGQGGAYEQYF.

This chain links TRBV5-4 with TRBJ2-1, with 7 bases matching TRBD2. Germline V gene sequence: CDR1 SGHNT, CDR2 YYREEE (reference sequence). J was trimmed by 10 bases and V by 0 bases; bases with no gene match: 13. This CDR3 contains 16 residues. The CDR3 sequence is CASSLVGLGNSREQFF. CDR3 nucleotide sequence: TGTGCCAGCAGCTTGGTCGGACTAGGGAACTCGAGGGAGCAGTTCTTC. The full variable domain, completed using reference TRBV5-4 and TRBJ2-1, is ETGVTQSPTHLIKTRGQQVTLRCSSQSGHNTVSWYQQALGQGPQFIFQYYREEENGRGNFPPRFSGLQFPNYSSELNVNALELDDSALYLCASSLVGLGNSREQFFGPGTRLTVL.

This chain links TRBV4-2 with TRBJ2-1; 9 nucleotides match TRBD2. The trim removed 6 bases at V and 5 bases at J, leaving 8 bases unmatched. The CDR3 sequence is 15 residues long. Germline V lookup: CDR1 LGHNA, CDR2 YNFKEQ. The CDR3 protein is CASSGRLADNNEQFF. The CDR3 bases are TGTGCCAGCAGTGGACGACTAGCGGATAACAATGAGCAGTTCTTC.

This sequence joins TRBV5-4 and TRBJ2-1, with TRBD2 matching over 7 bases. The germline CDR1 and CDR2 sequences are SGHNT and YYREEE (reference sequence). J was trimmed by 4 bases and V by 2 bases; bases with no gene match: 12. This CDR3 has 17 amino acids. CDR3 residues: CASSFAVSGNSYNEQFF. The CDR3 region has the DNA TGTGCCAGCAGCTTCGCGGTCAGCGGGAACTCTTACAATGAGCAGTTCTTC.

This chain uses TRBV7-8 with TRBJ1-3, with 10 bases fitting TRBD1. The CDR3 is made up of 16 amino acids. In germline, CDR1 is SGHVS, CDR2 FQNEAQ. V gave up 4 bases and J gave up 2 bases; unmatched junction bases: 5. The CDR3 nucleotides read TGTGCCAGCAGCTCGACCGGACAGGGGGCTGGAAACACCATATATTTT. Translated, it gives CASSSTGQGAGNTIYF.

This clone was picked up one time. Other DNA sequences in this specimen translate into the identical CDR3. This chain connects TRBV5-4 to TRBJ2-5; 12 bases match TRBD1. The CDR3 length is 15 residues. Trimming at V came to 4 bases and at J to 4 bases, leaving 5 bases not matched to a gene. The germline V gene encodes CDR1 SGHNT and CDR2 YYREEE (reference sequence). CDR3 sequence (DNA): TGTGCCAGCAGCCCGGGACAGGGGGCCGGAGAGACCCAGTACTTC. It is translated as CASSPGQGAGETQYF.

V is TRBV14 and J is TRBJ1-1; D is uncertain. With 4 bases removed from V and 1 base from J, the gap between germline ends came to 7 bases. The CDR3 covers 13 residues. Germline V gives CDR1 SGHDN, CDR2 FVKESK. The DNA for the CDR3 is TGTGCCAGCAGCCGAACAACGAACACTGAAGCTTTCTTT. Its translation is CASSRTTNTEAFF. Using reference TRBV14 and TRBJ1-1 for the parts outside the CDR3, the full variable domain is EAGVTQFPSHSVIEKGQTVTLRCDPISGHDNLYWYRRVMGKEIKFLLHFVKESKQDESGMPNNRFLAERTGGTYSTLKVQPAELEDSGVYFCASSRTTNTEAFFGQGTRLTVV.

The chain combines TRBV5-1 with TRBJ1-1; 7 nucleotides line up with TRBD1. The CDR3 loop spans 14 amino acids. From germline, CDR1 is SGHRS and CDR2 YFSETQ. The trim removed 0 bases at V and 6 bases at J, leaving 5 bases unmatched. The CDR3 DNA sequence: TGCGCCAGCAGCTTGGTAGGGGGCACCCCTGAAGCTTTCTTT. It is translated as CASSLVGGTPEAFF.